This record looks at one TCR beta chain sequence and its context. The clone's antigen remains unknown. No much larger clone exists at a distance of one base, and base qualities are not known. The V end loses 1 base and the J end loses 3 bases, and a stretch of 18 bases separates them. Looking up the germline V gene yields CDR1 SGHVS and CDR2 FQNEAQ. The CDR3 starts with the cysteine, ends with the phenylalanine, and has 17 residues. The retained sequence is limited to the CDR3, 51 bases, with the frame set at the first base. These data belong to a study of control samples from healthy donors and cancer patients (dated by TCRdb to about 2020). The protocol used for the library was the immunoSEQ multiplex PCR assay. TCRdb obtained this table from immuneACCESS and retained in-frame rearrangements with V and J assigned. These tables miss some clones; where compared with another copy, unresolved V genes account for less than half of the shortfall, and the remainder is unexplained. The sample profile shows approximately 120,000 clones; over 75% of them were found once. Jointly, the top ten make up roughly 3% of the sample.

The specimen sequenced was blood. The clonotype was recovered from a man aged 60 to 75 in good health. Recombination joined TRBV7-8 with TRBJ1-2; D gene: possibly TRBD1, on 5 matching bases. This receptor carries the CDR3 CASSLEFRDRVDYGYTF. The nucleotide sequence reads TGTGCCAGCAGCTTAGAATTCAGGGATAGGGTCGACTATGGCTACACCTTC.